A single sample gave rise to the 22 T cell receptor beta chains below, sequenced in a study of CD8 T cells in ankylosing spondylitis. TCRdb redid the calling of the 5' RACE reads with MiXCR, one entry per CDR3 protein. The data contain around 250,000 distinct CDR3 sequences, about 30% of them singletons. Sample: blood, either unsorted or a sorted T cell fraction (not recorded which). Every receptor here comes from a male donor with ankylosing spondylitis or in good health (not recorded which).

This clonotype was found a few times. The V call is TRBV5-5, the J call TRBJ2-1, with 8 bases aligning to TRBD1. The J segment lost 7 bases and the V segment lost 3 bases, leaving 12 bases of the junction unmatched. This CDR3 has 16 residues. CDR1 and CDR2 from the germline V gene are SGHKS and YYEKEE (reference sequence). CDR3 amino acids: CASSSSRDRPSNEQFF. In DNA form, the CDR3 reads TGTGCCAGCAGCTCGTCCCGGGACAGGCCCTCAAATGAGCAGTTCTTC.

The chain couples TRBV18 to TRBJ2-5; D unresolved. Per germline, CDR1 KGHSH and CDR2 LQKENI. Deletions cut 3 bases from V and 5 bases from J, with 1 base between. This CDR3 region has 10 residues. The CDR3 sequence: CASSPETQYF. CDR3 coding DNA: TGTGCCAGCTCACCGGAGACCCAGTACTTC.

The chain is built from TRBV9 and TRBJ2-1; TRBD2 might be the D (6 bases). Germline V gives CDR1 SGDLS, CDR2 YYNGEE. The CDR3 contains 15 residues. V lost 3 bases and J lost 0, with 10 bases in between. CDR3 DNA sequence: TGTGCCAGCAGCGGGGGACTGTTCTCCTACAATGAGCAGTTCTTC. Protein product: CASSGGLFSYNEQFF.

The chain recombines TRBV20-1 with TRBJ2-3; 11 bases line up with TRBD2. J gave up 8 bases and V 5 bases, and 12 bases lay outside the gene matches. The CDR3 runs 15 residues. Germline CDR1 DFQATT, CDR2 SNEGSKA (reference sequence). CDR3 sequence: CSAALLAGGWVTQYF. The CDR3 coding sequence is TGCAGTGCTGCACTCCTAGCGGGGGGCTGGGTTACGCAGTATTTT.

This clonotype was observed many times. V and J are TRBV5-1 and TRBJ2-1; D is unresolved. This CDR3 region has 12 residues. V was clipped by 0 bases and J by 5 bases, with 3 bases between them. Germline CDR1 SGHRS, CDR2 YFSETQ. CDR3 nucleotides: TGCGCCAGCAGCTTGGGTCACAATGAGCAGTTCTTC. Amino acids: CASSLGHNEQFF.

This clonotype was detected many times. This rearrangement joins TRBV20-1 to TRBJ2-7; 7 nucleotides line up with TRBD1. Germline CDR1 is DFQATT and CDR2 is SNEGSKA (reference sequence). The CDR3 length is 14 residues. V dropped 5 bases and J dropped 0; count of bases not matched to a gene: 7. The CDR3 nucleotides are TGCAGTGCTGGGGACAGTCTTAGCTCCTACGAGCAGTACTTC. Protein product: CSAGDSLSSYEQYF.

In this sample, this clonotype turned up a few times. This sequence joins TRBV12-3 or TRBV12-4 and TRBJ1-3, with D hard to call. This CDR3 has 14 amino acids. The germline V and J ends were trimmed by 8 bases and 0 bases, with 11 bases remaining between them. The CDR3 here is CASRRGHSGNTIYF. In nucleotides, the CDR3 is TGTGCCAGCCGTCGTGGGCACTCTGGAAACACCATATATTTT.

This clonotype was found a few times. The chain combines TRBV6-1 with TRBJ1-1; TRBD1 matches 10 bases. Germline trimming cut 5 bases from V and 5 bases from J; bases unmatched to any gene: 8. This CDR3 spans 15 amino acids. Germline V gives CDR1 MNHNS, CDR2 SASEGT. CDR3 residues: CASSRPGQGTTEAFF. The CDR3 bases are TGTGCCAGCAGTCGCCCGGGACAGGGGACGACTGAAGCTTTCTTT.

V is TRBV7-8 and J is TRBJ2-5; tentative D call: TRBD2 (6 bases). This CDR3 has 14 residues. Trimming pared 1 base from V and 5 bases from J, leaving 11 bases between. Germline CDR1 SGHVS, CDR2 FQNEAQ. This chain's CDR3 is CASSLVTSRETQYF. The CDR3 DNA sequence: TGTGCCAGCAGCTTAGTGACTAGTAGGGAGACCCAGTACTTC.

A few counts support this clonotype. The gene calls are TRBV20-1 and TRBJ2-1, with TRBD2 matching over 13 bases. CDR3 length equals 18 residues. V was pared by 6 bases and J by 6 bases, with 17 bases of the junction left unmatched. Germline V gene data show CDR1 as DFQATT and CDR2 as SNEGSKA (reference sequence). This chain's CDR3 is CSAPTSGGDIVVRNEQFF. The CDR3 DNA follows: TGCAGTGCGCCAACTAGCGGGGGGGACATAGTGGTGCGCAATGAGCAGTTCTTC.

The genes are TRBV4-1 and TRBJ1-2; TRBD1 is a possible D gene (6 bases). The CDR3 is 18 amino acids. Germline CDR1 MGHRA, CDR2 YSYEKL. V gave up 0 bases and J gave up 0 bases, with 17 bases separating them. The CDR3 protein is CASSQDGTGTPTNYGYTF. As DNA, the CDR3 is TGCGCCAGCAGCCAAGACGGGACGGGGACACCTACTAACTATGGCTACACCTTC.

The chain joins TRBV20-1 to TRBJ2-2, with 7 bases aligning to TRBD2. The CDR3 spans 16 residues. CDR1 is DFQATT and CDR2 is SNEGSKA in the germline V gene (reference sequence). Trimming at V came to 5 bases and at J to 0 bases, leaving 9 bases not matched to a gene. CDR3 region: CSAGTAGDPNTGELFF. For the CDR3, the DNA is TGCAGTGCTGGCACCGCGGGGGACCCGAACACCGGGGAGCTGTTTTTT.

This rearrangement joins TRBV12-3 or TRBV12-4 to TRBJ1-4, with TRBD1 matching 9 bases. This CDR3 region has 15 residues. V lost 1 base, J lost 7 bases, and 4 bases stayed unmatched. The CDR3 protein is CASSLDTGGSEKLFF. The CDR3 DNA reads as TGTGCCAGCAGTTTAGATACAGGGGGCTCTGAAAAACTGTTTTTT.

In DNA form, the CDR3 reads TGTGCCAGCTCGAGGGGTAACGGAAACACCATATATTTT. Translating it yields CASSRGNGNTIYF. This sequence joins TRBV9 and TRBJ1-3; D may be TRBD1 (5 bases). The V gene's germline CDR1 is SGDLS and CDR2 YYNGEE. Trimming shortened V by 7 bases and J by 4 bases, and 12 bases separated the two germline ends. CDR3 size: 13 residues.

This clonotype was detected ten times or more. The chain carries TRBV29-1 and TRBJ2-7; D call uncertain. Germline CDR1 SQVTM, CDR2 ANQGSEA. CDR3 length: 11 amino acids. V dropped 4 bases and J dropped 2 bases, with 6 bases sitting between them. The CDR3 nucleotides are TGCAGCGTTGGTAGGGCCTACGAGCAGTACTTC. Amino acid sequence: CSVGRAYEQYF.

V and J are TRBV12-3 or TRBV12-4 and TRBJ1-3, with unresolved D. This CDR3 spans 12 amino acids. Between the trimmed V and J ends, which lost 5 bases and 2 bases, there was a span of 4 bases. The CDR3 DNA follows: TGTGCCAGCAGTAACCCTGGAAACACCATATATTTT. Translation: CASSNPGNTIYF.

V usage is TRBV10-3 and J usage is TRBJ2-3, with TRBD1 identical over 9 bases. This CDR3 is 16 amino acids long. With 10 bases clipped from V and 0 bases from J, the junction kept 11 bases outside the gene matches. Germline lookup yields CDR1 ENHRY and CDR2 SYGVKD. CDR3 nucleotides: TGTGCCACCACTGGCTACGGGACAGGGAGCACAGATACGCAGTATTTT. Protein: CATTGYGTGSTDTQYF.

This clonotype was observed many times. V usage is TRBV29-1 and J usage is TRBJ1-2, with D possibly being TRBD1 (5 bases). This CDR3 contains 11 residues. Germline CDR1 SQVTM, CDR2 ANQGSEA. Deletions cut 4 bases from V and 2 bases from J, with 5 bases between. The CDR3 nucleotides read TGCAGCGTTGCAGGGAACTATGGCTACACCTTC. Translation gives CSVAGNYGYTF.

This clonotype was seen repeatedly, ten times or more. The chain recombines TRBV20-1 with TRBJ2-7, with TRBD1 as a possible D gene (5 bases). This CDR3 has 11 amino acids. CDR1 and CDR2 from the germline V gene are DFQATT and SNEGSKA (reference sequence). Trimming cost V 5 bases and J 7 bases, with 12 bases left between them. CDR3 sequence: CSAPTVGEQYF. In nucleotides, the CDR3 is TGCAGTGCTCCGACAGTGGGGGAGCAGTACTTC.

V is TRBV29-1 and J is TRBJ2-5; D remains ambiguous. V was trimmed by 1 base and J by 4 bases, leaving 19 bases between them. The CDR3 runs 16 residues. CDR1 is SQVTM and CDR2 is ANQGSEA in the germline V gene. The CDR3 sequence is CSVEAWDRSVGETQYF. The CDR3 nucleotides read TGCAGCGTTGAAGCTTGGGATAGATCGGTGGGAGAGACCCAGTACTTC. Full variable domain (remainder filled in from reference TRBV29-1 and TRBJ2-5): SAVISQKPSRDICQRGTSLTIQCQVDSQVTMMFWYRQQPGQSLTLIATANQGSEATYESGFVIDKFPISRPNLTFSTLTVSNMSPEDSSIYLCSVEAWDRSVGETQYFGPGTRLLVL.

This rearrangement joins TRBV12-3 or TRBV12-4 to TRBJ2-3; no clear D gene. V was cut by 6 bases and J by 2 bases, with 15 bases left in between. This CDR3 spans 15 amino acids. The CDR3 spells CASSAHPGDTDTQYF. The CDR3 nucleotides are TGTGCCAGCAGCGCACACCCCGGTGACACAGATACGCAGTATTTT.

This clonotype came up a few times. The junction shows a germline mismatch at one end, possibly a read error. The chain combines TRBV12-3 or TRBV12-4 with TRBJ2-6, with D perhaps matching TRBD1 (6 bases). The CDR3 loop spans 19 amino acids. The CDR3 here is CASCLRRQGLSSGANVLTF. CDR3 in DNA: TGTGCCAGCTGTTTACGAAGGCAGGGGCTGAGCTCTGGGGCCAACGTCCTGACTTTC.